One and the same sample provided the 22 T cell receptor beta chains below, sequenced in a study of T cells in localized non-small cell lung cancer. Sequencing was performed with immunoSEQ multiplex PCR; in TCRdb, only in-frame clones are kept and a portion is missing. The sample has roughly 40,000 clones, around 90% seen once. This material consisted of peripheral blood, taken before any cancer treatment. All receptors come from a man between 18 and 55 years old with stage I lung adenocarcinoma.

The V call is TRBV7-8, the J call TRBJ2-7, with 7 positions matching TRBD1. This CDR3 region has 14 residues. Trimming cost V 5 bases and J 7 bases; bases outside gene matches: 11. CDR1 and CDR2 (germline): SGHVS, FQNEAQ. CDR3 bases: TGTGCCAGCAGCCAAAGGACAGGTGCATGGGAGCAGTACTTC. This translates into CASSQRTGAWEQYF. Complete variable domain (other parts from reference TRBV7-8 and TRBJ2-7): GAGVSQSPRYKVAKRGQDVALRCDPISGHVSLFWYQQALGQGPEFLTYFQNEAQLDKSGLPSDRFFAERPEGSVSTLKIQRTQQEDSAVYLCASSQRTGAWEQYFGPGTRLTVT.

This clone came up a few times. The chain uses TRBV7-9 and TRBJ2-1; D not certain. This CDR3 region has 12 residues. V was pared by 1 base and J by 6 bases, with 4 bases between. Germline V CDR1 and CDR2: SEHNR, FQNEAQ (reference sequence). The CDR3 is CASSLGANEQFF. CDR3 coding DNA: TGTGCCAGCAGCTTAGGGGCCAATGAGCAGTTCTTC.

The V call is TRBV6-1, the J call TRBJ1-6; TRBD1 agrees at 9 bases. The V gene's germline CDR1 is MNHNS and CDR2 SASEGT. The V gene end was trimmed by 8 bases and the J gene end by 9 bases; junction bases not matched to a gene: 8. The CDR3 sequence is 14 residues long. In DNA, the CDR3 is TGTGCCAGCGAGCACAGGGGGCCTGGTTCACCCCTCCACTTT. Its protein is CASEHRGPGSPLHF.

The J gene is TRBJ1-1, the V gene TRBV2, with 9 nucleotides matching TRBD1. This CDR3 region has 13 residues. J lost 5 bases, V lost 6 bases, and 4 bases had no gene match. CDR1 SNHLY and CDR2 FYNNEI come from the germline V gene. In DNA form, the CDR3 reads TGTGCCAGCAGGTGGGACAGGGCAACTGAAGCTTTCTTT. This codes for CASRWDRATEAFF.

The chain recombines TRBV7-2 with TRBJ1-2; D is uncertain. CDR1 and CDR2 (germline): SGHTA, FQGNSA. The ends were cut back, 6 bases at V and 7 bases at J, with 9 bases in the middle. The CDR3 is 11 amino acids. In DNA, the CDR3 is TGTGCCAGCAGTCAGTATCGTGGCTACACCTTC. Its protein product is CASSQYRGYTF.

In DNA form, the CDR3 reads TGTGCCAGTAGTATCCTTGGAAGCTCCGGGGAGCTGTTTTTT. This encodes CASSILGSSGELFF. This rearrangement joins TRBV19 to TRBJ2-2; no firm D call. The CDR3 is 14 residues long. In germline, CDR1 is LNHDA, CDR2 SQIVND (reference sequence). Trimming left V 3 bases short and J 6 bases short, with 11 bases between.

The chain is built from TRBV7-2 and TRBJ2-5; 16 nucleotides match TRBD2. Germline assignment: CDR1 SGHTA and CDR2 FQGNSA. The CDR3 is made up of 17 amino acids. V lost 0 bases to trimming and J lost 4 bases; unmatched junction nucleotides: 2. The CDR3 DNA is TGTGCCAGCAGCTTAGCGGGACTAGCGGGGGGGGTAGAGACCCAGTACTTC. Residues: CASSLAGLAGGVETQYF.

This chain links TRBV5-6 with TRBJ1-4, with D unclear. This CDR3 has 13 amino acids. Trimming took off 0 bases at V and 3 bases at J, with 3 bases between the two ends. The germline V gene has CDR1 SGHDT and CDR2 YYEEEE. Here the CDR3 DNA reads TGTGCCAGCAGCTTGGGGCCTAATGAAAAACTGTTTTTT. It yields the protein CASSLGPNEKLFF. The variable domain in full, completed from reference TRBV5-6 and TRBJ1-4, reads DAGVTQSPTHLIKTRGQQVTLRCSPKSGHDTVSWYQQALGQGPQFIFQYYEEEERQRGNFPDRFSGHQFPNYSSELNVNALLLGDSALYLCASSLGPNEKLFFGSGTQLSVL.

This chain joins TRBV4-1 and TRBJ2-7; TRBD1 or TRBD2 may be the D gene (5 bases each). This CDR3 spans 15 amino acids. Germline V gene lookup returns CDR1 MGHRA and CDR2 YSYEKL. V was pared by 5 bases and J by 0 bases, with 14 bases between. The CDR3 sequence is CASSWGRGGSYEQYF. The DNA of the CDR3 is TGCGCCAGCAGCTGGGGTCGTGGGGGCTCCTACGAGCAGTACTTC.

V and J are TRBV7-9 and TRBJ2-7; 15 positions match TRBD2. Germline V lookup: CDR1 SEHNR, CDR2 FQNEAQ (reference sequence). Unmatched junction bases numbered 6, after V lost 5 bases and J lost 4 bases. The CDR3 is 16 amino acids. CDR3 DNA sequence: TGTGCCAGCAGCGAGGCCGGGACTAGCGGGGGGTACGAGCAGTACTTC. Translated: CASSEAGTSGGYEQYF.

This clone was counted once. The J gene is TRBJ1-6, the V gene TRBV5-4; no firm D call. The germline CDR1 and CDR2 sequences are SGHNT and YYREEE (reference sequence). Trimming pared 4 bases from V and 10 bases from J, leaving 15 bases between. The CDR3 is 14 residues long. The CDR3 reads CASSPARLASPLHF. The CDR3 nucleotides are TGTGCCAGCAGCCCGGCCAGGCTGGCCTCACCCCTCCACTTT. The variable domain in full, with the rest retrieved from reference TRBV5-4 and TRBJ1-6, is ETGVTQSPTHLIKTRGQQVTLRCSSQSGHNTVSWYQQALGQGPQFIFQYYREEENGRGNFPPRFSGLQFPNYSSELNVNALELDDSALYLCASSPARLASPLHFGNGTRLTVT.

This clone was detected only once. CDR3 nucleotides: TGTGCCAGCTCGGCGGGACAGGGGATAGGATACGAGCAGTACTTC. This sequence encodes CASSAGQGIGYEQYF. The chain carries TRBV18 and TRBJ2-7; the match to TRBD1 covers 10 bases. Germline V CDR1 and CDR2: KGHSH, LQKENI. This CDR3 has 15 amino acids. The V segment lost 6 bases and the J segment 4 bases; nucleotides outside the gene matches: 9.

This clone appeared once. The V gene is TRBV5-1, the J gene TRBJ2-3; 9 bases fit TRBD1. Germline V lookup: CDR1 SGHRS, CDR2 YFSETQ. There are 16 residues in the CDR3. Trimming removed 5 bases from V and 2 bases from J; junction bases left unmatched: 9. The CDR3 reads CASSRGGTGFTDTQYF. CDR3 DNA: TGCGCCAGCAGTCGTGGTGGGACAGGGTTCACAGATACGCAGTATTTT.

The CDR3 DNA reads TGTGCCAGCAGGGCAGACAGAGGGTCTGGAAACACCATATATTTT. Its translation: CASRADRGSGNTIYF. The J gene is TRBJ1-3, the V gene TRBV6-5; tentative D call: TRBD1 (5 bases). Trimming cost V 6 bases and J 1 base, with 13 bases left between them. In germline, CDR1 is MNHEY, CDR2 SVGAGI. The length of the CDR3 is 15 residues.

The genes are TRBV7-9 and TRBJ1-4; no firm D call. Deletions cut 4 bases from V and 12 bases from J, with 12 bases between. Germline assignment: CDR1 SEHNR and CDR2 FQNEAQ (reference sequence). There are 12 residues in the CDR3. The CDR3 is CASSSTERELFF. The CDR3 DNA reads TGTGCCAGCAGCTCAACCGAAAGGGAACTGTTTTTT.

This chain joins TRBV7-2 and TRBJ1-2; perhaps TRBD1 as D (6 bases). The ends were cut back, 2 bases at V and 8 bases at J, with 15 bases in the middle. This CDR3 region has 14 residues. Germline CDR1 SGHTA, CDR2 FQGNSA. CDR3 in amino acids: CASSLTDAGVGYTF. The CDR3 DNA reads TGTGCCAGCAGCTTAACGGATGCAGGGGTCGGCTACACCTTC.

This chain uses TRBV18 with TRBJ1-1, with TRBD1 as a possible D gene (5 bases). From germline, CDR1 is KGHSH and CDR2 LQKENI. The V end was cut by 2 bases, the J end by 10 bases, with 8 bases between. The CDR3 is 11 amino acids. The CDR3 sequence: CASSPGAGAFF. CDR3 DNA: TGTGCCAGCTCACCAGGGGCTGGAGCTTTCTTT.

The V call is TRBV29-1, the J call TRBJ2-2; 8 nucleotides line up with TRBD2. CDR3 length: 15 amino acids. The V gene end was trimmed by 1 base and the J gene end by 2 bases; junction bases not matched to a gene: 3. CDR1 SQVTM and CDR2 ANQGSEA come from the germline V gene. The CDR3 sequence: CSVEVAGINTGELFF. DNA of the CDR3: TGCAGCGTTGAAGTAGCGGGGATCAACACCGGGGAGCTGTTTTTT.

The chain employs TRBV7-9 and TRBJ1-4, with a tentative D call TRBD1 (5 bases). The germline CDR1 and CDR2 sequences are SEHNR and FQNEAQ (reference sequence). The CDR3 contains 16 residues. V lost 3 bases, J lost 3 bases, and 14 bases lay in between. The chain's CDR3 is CASSFGQGSSNEKLFF. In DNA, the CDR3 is TGTGCCAGCAGCTTTGGGCAGGGCTCGTCTAATGAAAAACTGTTTTTT.

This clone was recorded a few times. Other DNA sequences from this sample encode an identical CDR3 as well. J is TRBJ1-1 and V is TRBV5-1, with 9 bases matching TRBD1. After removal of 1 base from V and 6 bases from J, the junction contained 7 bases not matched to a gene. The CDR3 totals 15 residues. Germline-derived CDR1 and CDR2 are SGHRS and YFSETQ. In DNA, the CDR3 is TGCGCCAGCAGCTTGAAGGGACAGGGAGGGGCTGAAGCTTTCTTT. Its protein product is CASSLKGQGGAEAFF.

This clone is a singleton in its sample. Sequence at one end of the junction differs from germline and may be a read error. CDR3 sequence (DNA): TGTGCCAGCTCCCAGGCCCTTAAAAGCAGTGGGGACTTC. It translates to CASSQALKSSGDF. This chain uses TRBV5-6 with TRBJ2-4; no definite D call. Germline V gene sequence: CDR1 SGHDT, CDR2 YYEEEE. The CDR3 runs 13 residues.

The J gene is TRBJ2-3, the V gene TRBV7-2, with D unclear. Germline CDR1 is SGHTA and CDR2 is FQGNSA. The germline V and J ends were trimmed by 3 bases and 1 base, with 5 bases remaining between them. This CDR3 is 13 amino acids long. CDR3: CASSFVGTDTQYF. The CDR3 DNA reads TGTGCCAGCAGCTTTGTGGGCACAGATACGCAGTATTTT.